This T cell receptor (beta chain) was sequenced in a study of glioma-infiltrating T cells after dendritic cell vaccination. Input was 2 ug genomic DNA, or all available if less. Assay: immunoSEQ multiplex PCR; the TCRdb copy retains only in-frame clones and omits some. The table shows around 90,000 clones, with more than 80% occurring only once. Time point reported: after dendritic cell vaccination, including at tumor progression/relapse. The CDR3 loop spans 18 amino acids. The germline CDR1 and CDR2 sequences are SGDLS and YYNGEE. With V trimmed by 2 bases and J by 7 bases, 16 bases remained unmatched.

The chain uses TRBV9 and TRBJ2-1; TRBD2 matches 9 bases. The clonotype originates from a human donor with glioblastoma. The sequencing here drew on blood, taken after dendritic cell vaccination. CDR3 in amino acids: CASSVPAGGHPRVNEQFF. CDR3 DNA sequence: TGTGCCAGCAGCGTTCCAGCGGGAGGCCACCCGCGTGTAAATGAGCAGTTCTTC.